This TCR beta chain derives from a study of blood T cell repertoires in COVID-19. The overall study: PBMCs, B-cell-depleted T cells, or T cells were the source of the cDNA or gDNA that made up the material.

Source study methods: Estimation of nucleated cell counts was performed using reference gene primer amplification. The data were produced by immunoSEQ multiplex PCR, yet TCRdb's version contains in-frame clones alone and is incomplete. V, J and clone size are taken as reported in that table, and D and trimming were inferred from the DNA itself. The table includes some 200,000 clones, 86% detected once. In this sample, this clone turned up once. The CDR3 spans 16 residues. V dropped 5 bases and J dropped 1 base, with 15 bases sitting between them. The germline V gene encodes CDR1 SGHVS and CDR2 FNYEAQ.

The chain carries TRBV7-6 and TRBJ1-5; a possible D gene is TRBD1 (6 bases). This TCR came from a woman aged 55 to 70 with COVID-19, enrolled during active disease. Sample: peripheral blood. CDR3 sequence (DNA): TGTGCCAGCAGCCCCGGAACAGGGAAGAGCAATCAGCCCCAGCATTTT. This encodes CASSPGTGKSNQPQHF.